The source of this T cell receptor beta chain is a study of vaccination and CD4 T cells after COVID-19. In the case of this clonotype: The target antigen is unknown.

The germline CDR1 and CDR2 sequences are SEHNR and FQNEAQ (reference sequence). The V end was cut by 4 bases, the J end by 5 bases, with 11 bases between. The CDR3 spans 14 residues. Time point denoted: late sampling 161 to 241 days after vaccination in three convalescent patients. Documented treatment: roughly nine-day PBMC culture with coronavirus spike peptide pools or control peptides (ViraFEST assay). The cultures had half their medium swapped for fresh IL-2 medium on days 3 and 7. The Oncomine TCR Beta short-read assay was applied to DNA of cultured CD4+ T cells. TCRdb called the PCR reads again in MiXCR, with one record for every CDR3 protein. The sample holds 20,000 to 25,000 distinct CDR3 sequences, roughly 50% seen once.

Specimen: CD4+ T cells from blood, cultured in vitro, collected about 7 months after SARS-CoV-2 vaccination. This chain links TRBV7-9 with TRBJ2-2; TRBD2 is a possible D gene (6 bases). The TCR was taken from a human donor who had recovered from COVID-19. CDR3 protein: CASSSRRGTGELFF. CDR3 bases: TGTGCCAGCAGCTCCAGACGGGGGACCGGGGAGCTGTTTTTT.